This T cell receptor (beta chain) stems from a study of T cells in Graves' hyperthyroidism and ophthalmopathy. In the ophthalmopathy cohort, Clinical Activity Score was at least 3, NOSPECS grade at least 4, and duration under 3 months. On this clonotype itself: Antigen specificity is unknown.

CDR3 length equals 15 residues. CDR1 and CDR2 from the germline V gene are SEHNR and FQNEAQ (reference sequence). Between the trimmed V and J ends, which lost 1 base and 5 bases, there was a span of 14 bases. What was amplified from RNA transcripts were TCR beta CDR3 regions. During a first-round RT-PCR of the TCR CDR3, the HTBI primer set was used. TCRdb ran MiXCR on the multiplex PCR reads and lists one entry per CDR3 protein. The sample yields some 490,000 distinct CDR3 sequences, less than 25% seen once. Whole-study results and caveats: Blood also contained most expanded thyroid clonotypes above 0.001. Ophthalmopathy prediction by the model preceded onset by a median approximately six months. Ophthalmopathy was distinguished from stable hyperthyroidism by 13 V-J signatures.

The sequenced material came from blood. The TCR was taken from a woman between 65 and 79 years old with Graves' ophthalmopathy. The rearrangement joins TRBV7-9 to TRBJ2-5; TRBD1 might be the D (5 bases). CDR3 loop: CASSLEFQGDETQYF. The DNA for the CDR3 is TGTGCCAGCAGCTTAGAATTCCAGGGCGACGAGACCCAGTACTTC.